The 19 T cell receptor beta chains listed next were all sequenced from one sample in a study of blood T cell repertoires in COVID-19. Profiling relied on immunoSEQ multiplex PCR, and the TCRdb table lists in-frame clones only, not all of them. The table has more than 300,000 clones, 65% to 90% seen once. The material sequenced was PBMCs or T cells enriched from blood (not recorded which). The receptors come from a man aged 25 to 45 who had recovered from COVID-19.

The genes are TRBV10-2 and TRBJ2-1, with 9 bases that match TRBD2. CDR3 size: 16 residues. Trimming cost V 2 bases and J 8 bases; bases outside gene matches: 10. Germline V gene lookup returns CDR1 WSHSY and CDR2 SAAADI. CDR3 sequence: CASSENGREGPDEQFF. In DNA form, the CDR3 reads TGCGCCAGCAGTGAGAACGGGCGGGAGGGCCCGGATGAGCAGTTCTTC.

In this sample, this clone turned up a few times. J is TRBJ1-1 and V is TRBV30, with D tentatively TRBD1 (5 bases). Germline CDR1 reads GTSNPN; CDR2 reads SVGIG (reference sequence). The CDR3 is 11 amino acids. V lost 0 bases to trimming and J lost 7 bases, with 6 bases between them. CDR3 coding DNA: TGTGCCTGGAGTGTCGACAGTGAAGCTTTCTTT. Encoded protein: CAWSVDSEAFF.

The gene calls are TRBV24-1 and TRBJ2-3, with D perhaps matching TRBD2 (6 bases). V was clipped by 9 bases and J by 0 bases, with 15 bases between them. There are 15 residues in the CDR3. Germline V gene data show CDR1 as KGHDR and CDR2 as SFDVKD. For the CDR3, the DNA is TGTGCCACCGCGGAACCGGGACTTAGCACAGATACGCAGTATTTT. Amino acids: CATAEPGLSTDTQYF.

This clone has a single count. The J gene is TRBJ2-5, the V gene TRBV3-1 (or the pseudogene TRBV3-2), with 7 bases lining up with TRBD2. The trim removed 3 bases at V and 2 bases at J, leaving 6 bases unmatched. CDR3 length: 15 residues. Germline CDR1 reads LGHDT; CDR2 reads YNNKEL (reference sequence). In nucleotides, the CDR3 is TGTGCCAGCAGCCATGCCATCGGGGGGCAAGAGACCCAGTACTTC. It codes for CASSHAIGGQETQYF.

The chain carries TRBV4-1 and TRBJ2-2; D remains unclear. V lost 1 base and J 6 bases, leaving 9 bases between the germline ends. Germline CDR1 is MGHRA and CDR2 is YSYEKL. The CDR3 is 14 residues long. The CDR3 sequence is CASSQASSSGELFF. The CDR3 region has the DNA TGCGCCAGCAGCCAAGCATCGAGCTCCGGGGAGCTGTTTTTT.

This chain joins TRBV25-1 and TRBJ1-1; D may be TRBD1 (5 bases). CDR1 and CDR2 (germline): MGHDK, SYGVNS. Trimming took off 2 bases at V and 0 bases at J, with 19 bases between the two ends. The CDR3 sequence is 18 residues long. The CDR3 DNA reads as TGTGCCAGCAGTGAAAGCCGGGCAGGGTCCCTCATGAACACTGAAGCTTTCTTT. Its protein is CASSESRAGSLMNTEAFF.

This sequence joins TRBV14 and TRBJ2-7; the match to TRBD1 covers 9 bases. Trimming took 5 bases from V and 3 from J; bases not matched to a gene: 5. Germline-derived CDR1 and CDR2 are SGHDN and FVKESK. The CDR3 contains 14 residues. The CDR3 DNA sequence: TGTGCCAGCAGCGCGGGACAGGGTTTCTACGAGCAGTACTTC. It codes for CASSAGQGFYEQYF. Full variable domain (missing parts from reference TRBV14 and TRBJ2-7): EAGVTQFPSHSVIEKGQTVTLRCDPISGHDNLYWYRRVMGKEIKFLLHFVKESKQDESGMPNNRFLAERTGGTYSTLKVQPAELEDSGVYFCASSAGQGFYEQYFGPGTRLTVT.

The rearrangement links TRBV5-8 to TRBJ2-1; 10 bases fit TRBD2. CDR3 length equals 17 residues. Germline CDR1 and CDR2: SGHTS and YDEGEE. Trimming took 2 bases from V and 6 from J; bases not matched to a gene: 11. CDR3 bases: TGTGCCAGCAGCTTTTTCAGCGGGAGGGCCGGTCTCAATGAGCAGTTCTTC. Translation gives CASSFFSGRAGLNEQFF.

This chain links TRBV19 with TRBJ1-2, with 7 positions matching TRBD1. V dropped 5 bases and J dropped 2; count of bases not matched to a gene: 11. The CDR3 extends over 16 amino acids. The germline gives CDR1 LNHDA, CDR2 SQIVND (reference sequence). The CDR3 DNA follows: TGTGCCAGTAGTCCTCGGGACGACAGGGCGAACTATGGCTACACCTTC. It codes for CASSPRDDRANYGYTF. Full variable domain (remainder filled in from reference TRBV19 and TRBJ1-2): DGGITQSPKYLFRKEGQNVTLSCEQNLNHDAMYWYRQDPGQGLRLIYYSQIVNDFQKGDIAEGYSVSREKKESFPLTVTSAQKNPTAFYLCASSPRDDRANYGYTFGSGTRLTVV.

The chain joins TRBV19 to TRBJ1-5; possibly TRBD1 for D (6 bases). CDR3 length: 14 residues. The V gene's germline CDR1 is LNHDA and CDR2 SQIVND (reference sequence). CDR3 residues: CASGLRGGNQPQHF. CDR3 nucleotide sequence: TGTGCGTCAGGCCTCAGGGGCGGGAATCAGCCCCAGCATTTT.

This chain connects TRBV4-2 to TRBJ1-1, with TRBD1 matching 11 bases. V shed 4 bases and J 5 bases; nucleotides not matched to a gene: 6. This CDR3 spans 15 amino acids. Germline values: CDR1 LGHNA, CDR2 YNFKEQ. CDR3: CASSPDRGLETEAFF. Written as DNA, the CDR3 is TGTGCCAGCAGCCCGGACAGGGGGCTGGAGACTGAAGCTTTCTTT.

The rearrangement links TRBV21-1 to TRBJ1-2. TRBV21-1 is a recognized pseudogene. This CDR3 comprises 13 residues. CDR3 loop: CASSPSVNYGYTF. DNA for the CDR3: TGTGCCAGCAGCCCATCGGTCAATTATGGCTACACCTTC.

The CDR3, as DNA: TGTGCCAGCAGCCAAGATTGGGGACATATTCACACTGAAGCTTTCTTT. It is translated as CASSQDWGHIHTEAFF. The chain has TRBV14 and TRBJ1-1, with D possibly TRBD1 on 6 matching bases. V lost 0 bases and J 3 bases, leaving 14 bases between the germline ends. The CDR3 consists of 16 residues. The germline V gene encodes CDR1 SGHDN and CDR2 FVKESK.

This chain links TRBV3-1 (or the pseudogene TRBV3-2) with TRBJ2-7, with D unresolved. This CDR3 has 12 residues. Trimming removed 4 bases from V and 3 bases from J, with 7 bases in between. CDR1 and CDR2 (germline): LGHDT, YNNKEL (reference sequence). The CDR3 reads CASSRAYYEQYF. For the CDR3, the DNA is TGTGCCAGCAGCCGGGCTTACTACGAGCAGTACTTC.

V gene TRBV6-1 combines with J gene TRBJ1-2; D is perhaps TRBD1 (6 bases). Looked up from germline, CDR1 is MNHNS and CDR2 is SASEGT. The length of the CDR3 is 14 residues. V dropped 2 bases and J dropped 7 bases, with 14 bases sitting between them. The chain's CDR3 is CASSELQGRGGYTF. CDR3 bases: TGTGCCAGCAGTGAATTGCAGGGGAGGGGTGGCTACACCTTC.

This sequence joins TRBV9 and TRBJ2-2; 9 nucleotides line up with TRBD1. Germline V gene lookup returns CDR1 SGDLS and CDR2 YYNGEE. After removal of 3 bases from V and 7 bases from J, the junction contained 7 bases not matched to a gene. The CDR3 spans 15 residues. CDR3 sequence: CASSDRTGVLGELFF. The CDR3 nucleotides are TGTGCCAGCAGCGACCGGACAGGGGTGCTCGGGGAGCTGTTTTTT.

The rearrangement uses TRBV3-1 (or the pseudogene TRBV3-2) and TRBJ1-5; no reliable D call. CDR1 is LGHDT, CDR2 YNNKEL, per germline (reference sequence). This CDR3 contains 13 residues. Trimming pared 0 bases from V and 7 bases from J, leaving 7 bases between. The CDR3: CASSQDRRQPQHF. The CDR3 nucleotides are TGTGCCAGCAGCCAAGATCGGAGGCAGCCCCAGCATTTT.

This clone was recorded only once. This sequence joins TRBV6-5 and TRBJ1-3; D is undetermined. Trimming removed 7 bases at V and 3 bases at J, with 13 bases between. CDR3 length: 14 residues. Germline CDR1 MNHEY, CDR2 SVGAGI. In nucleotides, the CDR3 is TGTGCCAGCACCCCCAGCAGCGATGGAAACACCATATATTTT. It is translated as CASTPSSDGNTIYF.

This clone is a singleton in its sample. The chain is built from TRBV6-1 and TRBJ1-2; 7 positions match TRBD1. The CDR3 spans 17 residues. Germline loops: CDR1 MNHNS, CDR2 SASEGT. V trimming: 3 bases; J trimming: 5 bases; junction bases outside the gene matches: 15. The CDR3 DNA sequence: TGTGCCAGCAGTGAGGGTGGAGCAGGGGGGTCCCTTTATGGCTACACCTTC. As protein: CASSEGGAGGSLYGYTF.